The 6 T cell receptor beta chains presented below share a single source sample, sequenced in a study of blood T cell repertoires in COVID-19. Method: immunoSEQ multiplex PCR; TCRdb's copy keeps in-frame clones and lacks some. Among around 170,000 clones, roughly three quarters were seen once, and the ten largest hold 12%. Material: peripheral blood. All receptors derive from a woman aged 80 or over with COVID-19, enrolled during active disease.

In DNA form, the CDR3 reads TGTGCCAGCAGCCTAACTAGCGGGAGGGGGTATGAGCAGTTCTTC. Protein sequence: CASSLTSGRGYEQFF. The V gene is TRBV14, the J gene TRBJ2-1; 13 bases match TRBD2. The CDR3 loop spans 15 amino acids. With 4 bases clipped from V and 8 bases from J, the junction kept 5 bases outside the gene matches. In germline, CDR1 is SGHDN, CDR2 FVKESK.

The genes are TRBV28 and TRBJ1-5; no firm D call. V was trimmed by 1 base and J by 5 bases, leaving 9 bases between them. CDR1 MDHEN and CDR2 SYDVKM come from the germline V gene. The CDR3 is 14 residues long. The CDR3 protein is CASSLFYSDQPQHF. The CDR3 DNA follows: TGTGCCAGCAGTTTATTCTACTCGGATCAGCCCCAGCATTTT.

The chain couples TRBV12-5 to TRBJ1-1, with 9 bases lining up with TRBD1. This CDR3 has 13 amino acids. CDR1 is LGHNT, CDR2 FRNRAP, per germline. J was trimmed by 4 bases and V by 5 bases; bases with no gene match: 2. The CDR3: CASGQTGGTEAFF. The CDR3 DNA is TGTGCTAGTGGTCAGACAGGGGGCACTGAAGCTTTCTTT.

This chain links TRBV5-1 with TRBJ2-3, with 8 positions matching TRBD1. From germline, CDR1 is SGHRS and CDR2 YFSETQ. The CDR3 is made up of 16 amino acids. The ends lost 0 bases at V and 3 bases at J; junction bases unmatched: 6. CDR3 in DNA: TGCGCCAGCAGCTTGGCCAGGGGGCGCGGTACAGATACGCAGTATTTT. Encoded protein: CASSLARGRGTDTQYF.

The rearrangement links TRBV5-6 to TRBJ2-1, with TRBD2 identical over 10 bases. This CDR3 contains 16 residues. V gave up 4 bases and J gave up 4 bases; unmatched junction bases: 8. Looked up from germline, CDR1 is SGHDT and CDR2 is YYEEEE. The CDR3 sequence: CASSLPSGRLYNEQFF. The DNA for the CDR3 is TGTGCCAGCAGCCTGCCTAGCGGGAGACTGTACAATGAGCAGTTCTTC.

The chain has TRBV5-6 and TRBJ2-7; TRBD2 might be the D (6 bases). The V end was cut by 0 bases, the J end by 5 bases, with 12 bases between. The CDR3 consists of 14 residues. The V gene's germline CDR1 is SGHDT and CDR2 YYEEEE. The CDR3 bases are TGTGCCAGCAGCTTGGTTGGAGGGATGAACGAGCAGTACTTC. Amino acid sequence: CASSLVGGMNEQYF.